This T cell receptor beta chain was captured by sequencing in a study of T cell changes during pregnancy in multiple sclerosis. Libraries were prepared by immunoSEQ multiplex PCR; TCRdb keeps only in-frame clonotypes and omits some of them. The sample records approximately 98,000 clones, 90% to 95% being singletons. The CDR3 runs to 14 residues. Germline V lookup: CDR1 SGHTA, CDR2 FQGTGA. V was shortened by 4 bases and J by 10 bases, with 19 bases between the two germline ends. The sample here was peripheral blood, taken after pregnancy. The V gene is TRBV7-3, the J gene TRBJ1-2; D possibly corresponds to TRBD1 (6 bases). The sequence came from a female donor in good health, enrolled as a control in a pregnancy study. The CDR3 bases are TGTGCCAGCAGCTCCTCCCCCGGGGCAGGGGACTACACCTTC. Its protein product is CASSSSPGAGDYTF.